The sequence of this T cell receptor (beta chain) was determined in a study of Ad26.COV2.S vaccination and SARS-CoV-2 variants. Overall study: Into the muscle, Ad26.COV2.S was dosed once or twice, 56 days apart. Study conclusions and caveats: People who got the vaccine had more spike-specific TCR breadth than people who got placebo.

The CDR3 is 13 residues long. Trimming took off 4 bases at V and 8 bases at J, with 14 bases between the two ends. In germline, CDR1 is SGHDN, CDR2 FVKESK. This clone was found a few times. Its antigen is not identified. As to treatment: 19 received Ad26.COV2.S at low or high dose, single or two shots; 5 received placebo; per-sample allocation not given. Samples were taken on day 63 after the first vaccine or placebo injection. Adults aged 18-55 years in Boston included the donor. The repertoire was sequenced with immunoSEQ multiplex PCR; TCRdb's copy has only in-frame clones and lacks some. The sample yields roughly 510,000 clones, around nine tenths seen once.

The chain links TRBV14 to TRBJ1-2, with D maybe TRBD1 (6 bases). The sequence was obtained from a person between 18 and 60 years old who received the Ad26.COV2.S COVID-19 vaccine or a placebo. The material sequenced was peripheral blood, taken in a trial of Ad26.COV2.S vaccine versus placebo. The CDR3 nucleotides read TGTGCCAGCAGCCGTCGGACAGCCTGGGGCTACACCTTC. Its protein product is CASSRRTAWGYTF.